This T cell receptor (beta chain) came from a study of CD8+CD57+ T cells in acquired aplastic anemia. Trimming took 3 bases from V and 4 from J; bases not matched to a gene: 1. CDR1 is SQVTM and CDR2 is ANQGSEA in the germline V gene. This CDR3 contains 12 residues. Patients chosen for sequencing had shown CD8+CD57+ cell expansion by flow cytometry. CDR3 and TCR beta VDJ profiling relied on a genomic DNA template. TCRdb re-called the reads with MiXCR, one entry per CDR3 protein. The profile shows about 98,000 distinct CDR3 sequences, approximately 73% of them singletons. V usage is TRBV29-1 and J usage is TRBJ2-3; 7 bases match TRBD2. This receptor was obtained from a human donor with aplastic anemia. Sequencing was performed on sorted CD4+, CD8+, or CD8+CD57+ T cells (not recorded which) from PBMCs. The CDR3 is CSVEAGADTQYF. CDR3 DNA sequence: TGCAGCGTTGAGGCGGGAGCAGATACGCAGTATTTT.